Below are 16 T cell receptor beta chains sequenced from a single sample in a study of response to subunit inactivated influenza vaccine. TCRdb recomputed calls from the RT-PCR reads with MiXCR, one row per CDR3 protein. The table records around 160,000 distinct CDR3 sequences, roughly a tenth of them present only once. The sequenced sample was non-naive T cells sorted from PBMCs, obtained more than 35 days after vaccination. The receptors were sampled from a man in his fifties or sixties who received an inactivated influenza vaccine.

This clonotype was picked up many times. The chain has TRBV10-3 and TRBJ2-3; 7 nucleotides line up with TRBD2. The V and J ends lost 6 bases and 4 bases, in that order; junction bases with no gene match: 10. This CDR3 has 15 residues. In germline, CDR1 is ENHRY, CDR2 SYGVKD. CDR3 in DNA: TGTGCCATCAGGTCCTCCTGGGGGGGTTCAGATACGCAGTATTTT. This gives the protein CAIRSSWGGSDTQYF.

This clonotype was seen many times. This chain links TRBV5-1 with TRBJ2-7; TRBD2 agrees at 8 bases. The germline V gene encodes CDR1 SGHRS and CDR2 YFSETQ. The CDR3 sequence is 14 residues long. Trimming took 0 bases from V and 6 from J; bases not matched to a gene: 5. DNA of the CDR3: TGCGCCAGCAGCTTGGCCAGCGGGAGCCGCGAGCAGTACTTC. This translates into CASSLASGSREQYF.

This clonotype occurred a few times. V is TRBV6-2 or TRBV6-3 and J is TRBJ2-3; D assignment may be TRBD1 or TRBD2 (6 bases each). Germline CDR1 reads MNHEY; CDR2 reads SVGEGT. V was clipped by 5 bases and J by 4 bases, with 10 bases between them. The CDR3 sequence is 13 residues long. The CDR3 DNA is TGTGCCAGCAGTAGGGGGGTTGCAGATACGCAGTATTTT. It codes for CASSRGVADTQYF.

This clonotype has only a few counts. This chain links TRBV20-1 with TRBJ2-7; TRBD1 aligns across 9 bases. The CDR3 has 14 amino acids. From germline, CDR1 is DFQATT and CDR2 SNEGSKA (reference sequence). V gave up 4 bases and J gave up 6 bases; unmatched junction bases: 10. CDR3 DNA: TGCAGTGCTAACACCCGGGACAGGGATGGCGAGCAGTACTTC. Encoded protein: CSANTRDRDGEQYF.

This clonotype has more than one count but fewer than ten. This sequence joins TRBV9 and TRBJ2-2; D not resolved. Germline CDR1 SGDLS, CDR2 YYNGEE. Trimming took 0 bases from V and 1 from J, leaving 4 bases between them. The CDR3 is made up of 14 amino acids. The CDR3 DNA follows: TGTGCCAGCAGCGTAGGTCAGAACACCGGGGAGCTGTTTTTT. This translates into CASSVGQNTGELFF. The variable domain in full, with the rest retrieved from reference TRBV9 and TRBJ2-2, is DSGVTQTPKHLITATGQRVTLRCSPRSGDLSVYWYQQSLDQGLQFLIQYYNGEERAKGNILERFSAQQFPDLHSELNLSSLELGDSALYFCASSVGQNTGELFFGEGSRLTVL.

The V and J genes are TRBV18 and TRBJ1-5, with 7 bases matching TRBD1. Germline values: CDR1 KGHSH, CDR2 LQKENI. The CDR3 has 15 amino acids. The trim removed 3 bases at V and 6 bases at J, leaving 8 bases unmatched. The CDR3 coding sequence is TGTGCCAGCTCACCCGCGACAGGGCGAAGTCAGCCCCAGCATTTT. Protein sequence: CASSPATGRSQPQHF.

This clonotype occurred many times. This chain joins TRBV15 and TRBJ1-6; maybe TRBD1 (6 bases). This CDR3 spans 15 amino acids. Germline V gene lookup returns CDR1 LNHNV and CDR2 YYDKDF (reference sequence). The V end was cut by 6 bases, the J end by 7 bases, with 16 bases between. The CDR3 DNA is TGTGCCACCAGGAATAACCAGGGGAGAAATTCACCCCTCCACTTT. This gives the protein CATRNNQGRNSPLHF.

This clonotype was seen a handful of times. J is TRBJ1-2 and V is TRBV5-5, with a weak D call TRBD1 (6 bases). The CDR3 runs 14 residues. Germline-derived CDR1 and CDR2 are SGHKS and YYEKEE (reference sequence). V was trimmed by 2 bases and J by 4 bases, leaving 12 bases between them. The CDR3 DNA follows: TGTGCCAGCAGCTTTCAGACAGGTGGCTATGGCTACACCTTC. As protein: CASSFQTGGYGYTF.

J is TRBJ2-3 and V is TRBV9; D possibly matches TRBD1 or TRBD2 (5 bases each). Germline CDR1 SGDLS, CDR2 YYNGEE. The CDR3 totals 15 residues. The germline V and J ends were trimmed by 4 bases and 5 bases, with 17 bases remaining between them. CDR3 in amino acids: CASSRGTHGRDTQYF. The CDR3 DNA follows: TGTGCCAGCAGCAGAGGGACCCACGGGCGAGATACGCAGTATTTT.

This clonotype has a count of ten or more. The chain recombines TRBV5-1 with TRBJ2-7; no clear D. Looked up from germline, CDR1 is SGHRS and CDR2 is YFSETQ. Trimming cost V 4 bases and J 0 bases, with 5 bases left between them. The length of the CDR3 is 12 residues. The CDR3 protein is CASSIDSYEQYF. Written as DNA, the CDR3 is TGCGCCAGCAGCATAGACTCCTACGAGCAGTACTTC.

This clonotype appeared many times. The chain couples TRBV7-2 to TRBJ1-1; D might be TRBD1 (6 bases). V gave up 4 bases and J gave up 6 bases, with 12 bases separating them. The CDR3 spans 13 residues. From germline, CDR1 is SGHTA and CDR2 FQGNSA. As DNA, the CDR3 is TGTGCCAGCAGCTCAACAGGGAGGCCTGAAGCTTTCTTT. Its translation is CASSSTGRPEAFF.

This clonotype has a handful of counts. The CDR3 DNA reads as TGTGCCAGCAGTGTGGTCGGTTCCTACGAGCAGTACTTC. This translates into CASSVVGSYEQYF. The chain employs TRBV25-1 and TRBJ2-7; D gene unclear. The V end was cut by 4 bases, the J end by 1 base, with 8 bases between. The CDR3 has 13 residues. The germline V gene encodes CDR1 MGHDK and CDR2 SYGVNS.

In its sample, this clonotype was seen many times. V gene TRBV20-1 combines with J gene TRBJ2-7; possibly TRBD1 or TRBD2 for D (6 bases each). Germline V CDR1 and CDR2: DFQATT, SNEGSKA (reference sequence). The CDR3 has 13 amino acids. The V and J ends lost 3 bases and 2 bases respectively, with 11 bases between them. The CDR3 DNA follows: TGCAGTGCTAGTCGGGGGCCACCCTACGAGCAGTACTTC. It codes for CSASRGPPYEQYF.

This clonotype was seen many times. V usage is TRBV21-1 and J usage is TRBJ2-1; TRBD2, as called in the table, went unchecked against the DNA. TRBV21-1 is classified as a pseudogene. The CDR3 totals 18 residues. CDR3: CASSKAPRSGGLGNEQFF. The CDR3 nucleotides read TGTGCCAGCAGCAAAGCCCCTCGTAGCGGGGGGCTAGGGAATGAGCAGTTCTTC.

Ten or more counts support this clonotype. This chain joins TRBV7-9 and TRBJ1-3; D may be TRBD1 (6 bases). CDR1 and CDR2 from the germline V gene are SEHNR and FQNEAQ (reference sequence). V lost 5 bases, J lost 0 bases, and 14 bases lay in between. This CDR3 spans 16 amino acids. CDR3: CASSLGQSNSGNTIYF. In DNA form, the CDR3 reads TGTGCCAGCAGCCTAGGACAGTCAAACTCTGGAAACACCATATATTTT. Full variable domain (outside the CDR3, taken from reference TRBV7-9 and TRBJ1-3): DTGVSQNPRHKITKRGQNVTFRCDPISEHNRLYWYRQTLGQGPEFLTYFQNEAQLEKSRLLSDRFSAERPKGSFSTLEIQRTEQGDSAMYLCASSLGQSNSGNTIYFGEGSWLTVV.

The table lists this clonotype with a few counts. The rearrangement joins TRBV6-6 to TRBJ2-7; D not certain. The length of the CDR3 is 13 residues. Trimming cost V 6 bases and J 2 bases, with 11 bases left between them. Per the germline V gene, CDR1 is MNHNY and CDR2 is SVGAGI (reference sequence). CDR3: CASSLLLAYEQYF. In DNA form, the CDR3 reads TGTGCCAGCAGCCTACTCTTAGCCTACGAGCAGTACTTC.